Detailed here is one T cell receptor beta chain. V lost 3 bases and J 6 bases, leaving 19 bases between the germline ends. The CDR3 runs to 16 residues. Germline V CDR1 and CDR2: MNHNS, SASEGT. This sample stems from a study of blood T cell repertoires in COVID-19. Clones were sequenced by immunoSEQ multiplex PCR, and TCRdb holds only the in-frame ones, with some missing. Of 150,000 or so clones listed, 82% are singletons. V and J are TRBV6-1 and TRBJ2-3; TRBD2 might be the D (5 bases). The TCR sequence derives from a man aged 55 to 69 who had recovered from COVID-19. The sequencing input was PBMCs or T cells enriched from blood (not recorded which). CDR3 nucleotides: TGTGCCAGCAGTGATATGGGCGCCCCGAGAGGGGATACGCAGTATTTT. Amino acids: CASSDMGAPRGDTQYF.